Reported below is one TCR beta chain. The antigen is not known. Every bit of the isolated RNA underwent reverse transcription, so sequencing read expressed TCRB transcripts. The table came from immunoSEQ multiplex PCR; TCRdb's copy has only in-frame clones and leaves some out. The sample has around 350,000 clones, 10% to 15% seen once; the top ten hold 0.017%. The ends were cut back, 4 bases at V and 5 bases at J, with 13 bases in the middle. Germline V lookup: CDR1 SGDLS, CDR2 YYNGEE. The CDR3 has 13 residues. The sample comes from a study of beta chain features in type 1 diabetes. Findings of the study overall: In type 1 diabetes patients, VDJ junctions had fewer insertions; deletions at these junctions were more frequent.

Averaging approximately 0.11 L, one heparinised blood draw came from each individual donor. CD4+ cells of the naive, central memory, regulatory and stem cell-like memory types were sorted via CD45RO/CCR7/CD25/CD127/CD95/CD27. Once sorted, every population was more than 98% pure. The V and J genes are TRBV9 and TRBJ2-7; TRBD1 might be the D (6 bases). Sample: naive CD4+ T cells from blood. The clonotype originates from a young man in good health. This chain's CDR3 is CASSPVQGNEQYF. The CDR3 DNA reads as TGTGCCAGCAGCCCAGTACAGGGCAACGAGCAGTACTTC.